Given below is one TCR beta chain in context. What this receptor recognizes is not known. The sample holds no much larger clone one base away, and base qualities are not on file. These data come from a study of shared clonotypes between healthy human individuals (dated by TCRdb to about 2020). About the study as a whole: The cohort included three men and a couple of women between 18 and 49 years of age. To estimate repertoire size and how much clonotypes are shared between individuals, the study performed deep sequencing of blood TCR repertoires from a handful of healthy adults. Libraries were prepared and TCR repertoires were sequenced by different laboratories using diverse techniques, in order to increase sequencing depth and limit assay-specific biases. For each donor, three plates each were used for CD4 naive and CD4 memory, two plates were used for CD8 naive, and one plate was used for CD8 memory. Between about 0.94 and 8.9 billion PBMCs per donor were obtained by leukapheresis. Paper-wide results and their limitations: The genetic and exposure-history diversity represented was limited by the small number of donors. Sampling was restricted to blood, and TCR repertoires in tissue are likely to differ from TCR repertoires in blood. Pairwise subsampling indicated that sequencing depth was expected to affect the degree of clonotype sharing among donors. Clonotypes shared by all four sorted-subset donors showed higher generation probabilities than non-shared clonotypes. Naive subsets generally had larger estimated clonotype richness than memory subsets. Sharing across a handful of donors was observed for approximately 5% of naive CD4, over 3% of naive CD8, around 2.5% of memory CD4, and about 0.39% of memory CD8 clonotypes. Even with the large sequencing depth, rarefaction of the sorted-subset datasets indicated that sequencing was incomplete.

Using the deep immunoSEQ assay, multiplex PCR amplified TCR CDR3 regions from genomic DNA. For each cell subset, the extracted genomic DNA was distributed evenly across all wells of several immunoSEQ 96-well plates, and each plate served as one replicate. Each replicate PCR for sorted subsets received about 200 ng genomic DNA, equal to around 32,000 T cell genomes. Purified libraries were measured with a Qubit 3.0 fluorometer, size-checked on a Bioanalyzer 2100, and measured again with the KAPA Library Quantification kit. A separate single-read 150-cycle Illumina NextSeq 550 flow cell was used to sequence each immunoSEQ 96-well plate. The authors processed their data as follows. Because the immunoSEQ output held only junctional sequences and lacked quality scores, the filtering could not match the filtering applied to full-length reads. Sequences were annotated with PyIR, a Python wrapper for IgBLAST v1.9, using IMGT germline references to assign V/J genes and CDR3. Reads were removed for weak V/J assignments (E-value above 1e-6), missing CDR3, stop codons, out-of-frame junctions, or ambiguous translated residues. V3J clonotypes were defined as sequences sharing an identical inferred V gene, J gene, and CDR3 amino acid sequence. Percentage overlap between repertoires was calculated by dividing the number of shared unique clonotypes by the size of the smaller repertoire. Richness of each repertoire was evaluated using RTK rarefaction, the Chao1 estimator, and Recon v2.1 estimates of unobserved clonotypes. OLGA was used to compute generation probabilities for all TCRbeta clonotypes that the gDNA method yielded from a handful of donors. Drawn from immuneACCESS, this table holds only the in-frame rearrangements with V and J called that TCRdb kept. Clones are partly lost; checked studies trace under half to an unresolved V gene and leave the rest unexplained. The V and J calls and the clone size are those of that table, but D and trimming were determined from the DNA. This sample comprises around 700,000 clones, around four fifths of them detected only once. Clones ranked in the top ten supply more than 1.5% of the sample.

The donors were healthy, HIV-negative adults who had no recently reported acute infections or vaccinations. Only Caucasian adults living in Nashville, Tennessee, USA were represented among the donors. Magnetic negative selection was used to enrich CD4+ T cells, after which naive cells were positively selected on CD45RA and the negative fraction became the memory subset. After blood collection by leukapheresis, PBMCs were isolated using Ficoll-Histopaque density gradient centrifugation and then cryopreserved in the vapor phase of liquid nitrogen. Purity and quantity of every magnetically sorted T cell population were checked by analytical flow cytometry. Each sorted fraction had its genomic DNA isolated and then quantified by UV absorbance on a Nanodrop 2000c. Trimming costs V 7 bases and J 5 bases, and their ends lie 12 bases apart. CDR1 and CDR2 are read off the germline V gene (reference sequence) as MNHNY and SVGAGI. From its cysteine to its phenylalanine, the CDR3 spans 13 amino acids. Only the CDR3 DNA is retained, 39 bases long and in frame from the first base.

The TCR sequence derives from a woman in her 30s in good health. Sequenced sample: memory CD4+ T cells sorted from blood. Explained via the paper, the cell subset or site label denotes: CD45RA-negative fraction. This receptor chain uses TRBV6-6 and TRBJ1-5; TRBD1 might be the D gene, on 5 matching bases. The CDR3 here reads CASMRGGDQPQHF. The DNA sequence follows: TGTGCCAGCATGAGGGGCGGGGATCAGCCCCAGCATTTT.